One sample yielded the 31 T cell receptor beta chains listed below, sequenced in a study of spatial heterogeneity in lung cancer. As for time point: sample taken at primary tumor resection. TCRdb re-derived calls from the 5' RACE reads in MiXCR, one entry per CDR3 protein. The data contain 30,000 to 40,000 distinct CDR3 sequences, approximately 3.1% of them singletons. The source material was normal lung tissue next to the tumor, sampled at surgery. These receptors were obtained from a male donor with early-stage non-small cell lung cancer.

The rearrangement joins TRBV10-2 to TRBJ2-4; the D is unclear. Between the trimmed V and J ends, which lost 0 bases and 6 bases, there was a span of 9 bases. Per the germline V gene, CDR1 is WSHSY and CDR2 is SAAADI. The CDR3 runs to 14 residues. The CDR3 protein is CASSESSRPNIQYF. In nucleotides, the CDR3 is TGCGCCAGCAGTGAGTCGAGTAGACCAAACATTCAGTACTTC.

This clonotype was detected many times. This chain connects TRBV7-4 to TRBJ1-4; D unclear. CDR3 length: 16 residues. The V and J ends lost 2 bases and 3 bases respectively, with 13 bases between them. Germline lookup yields CDR1 SGHVT and CDR2 SQSDAQ. Written as DNA, the CDR3 is TGTGCCAGCAGCTTAACGGTCAGCAGCTCTAATGAAAAACTGTTTTTT. This codes for CASSLTVSSSNEKLFF.

Comment on this clonotype: This may arise from a read error, as a much more abundant clone is one base away. The chain employs TRBV11-1 and TRBJ1-4, with D possibly matching TRBD1 (6 bases). V was cut by 7 bases and J by 7 bases, with 16 bases left in between. CDR3 length: 14 amino acids. CDR1 is SGHAT and CDR2 is FQDESV in the germline V gene (reference sequence). DNA of the CDR3: TGTGCCAGCATCTTGGGAACAGGGACTGAAAAACTGTTTTTT. As protein: CASILGTGTEKLFF.

Many counts were recorded for this clonotype. The genes are TRBV29-1 and TRBJ2-3, with 12 bases lining up with TRBD2. Germline values: CDR1 SQVTM, CDR2 ANQGSEA. The CDR3 has 15 amino acids. V lost 5 bases and J lost 3; bases outside the gene matches: 6. CDR3 DNA sequence: TGCAGCGTTAAGACTAGCGGGAGCCCGACAGATACGCAGTATTTT. Translated, it gives CSVKTSGSPTDTQYF.

This clonotype has at least ten counts. The chain is built from TRBV7-9 and TRBJ2-2; a weak D match, TRBD1 (6 bases). The ends were cut back, 5 bases at V and 4 bases at J, with 17 bases in the middle. CDR1 is SEHNR, CDR2 FQNEAQ, per germline (reference sequence). The CDR3 totals 16 residues. CDR3 region: CASSPYGQSVTGELFF. The CDR3 nucleotides read TGTGCCAGCAGCCCCTATGGACAGTCCGTCACCGGGGAGCTGTTTTTT.

This clonotype has at least ten counts. V gene TRBV29-1 combines with J gene TRBJ1-2; possibly TRBD1 for D (5 bases). This CDR3 is built from 13 residues. The germline gives CDR1 SQVTM, CDR2 ANQGSEA. V was pared by 6 bases and J by 8 bases, with 19 bases between. CDR3 loop: CSVMPMGVWGYTF. As DNA, the CDR3 is TGCAGCGTCATGCCTATGGGGGTATGGGGCTACACCTTC.

This clonotype was observed many times. The chain employs TRBV24-1 and TRBJ2-7; 9 nucleotides agree with TRBD1. The CDR3 runs 15 residues. Trimming cost V 5 bases and J 0 bases; bases outside gene matches: 4. From germline, CDR1 is KGHDR and CDR2 SFDVKD. The CDR3 region is CATSGLTGGSYEQYF. Here the CDR3 DNA reads TGTGCCACCAGTGGTCTGACAGGGGGCTCCTACGAGCAGTACTTC.

This clonotype came up many times. The chain recombines TRBV29-1 with TRBJ1-2; 8 bases map to TRBD1. Germline loops: CDR1 SQVTM, CDR2 ANQGSEA. The CDR3 covers 12 residues. Trimming removed 4 bases from V and 6 bases from J; junction bases left unmatched: 4. The CDR3 loop reads CSVAGQENGYTF. In DNA, the CDR3 is TGCAGCGTTGCGGGACAGGAGAATGGCTACACCTTC.

Ten or more counts support this clonotype. The chain combines TRBV12-3 or TRBV12-4 with TRBJ2-1; no clear D gene. The CDR3 has 13 amino acids. The V gene lost 4 bases and the J gene lost 6 bases, with 10 bases spanning the gap. CDR3 nucleotides: TGTGCCAGCAGTTCCGCTAGAAGCAATGAGCAGTTCTTC. Translation: CASSSARSNEQFF.

This clonotype was found a few times. The rearrangement joins TRBV28 to TRBJ2-1, with TRBD2 matching over 9 bases. Germline assignment: CDR1 MDHEN and CDR2 SYDVKM. The CDR3 loop spans 15 amino acids. V was clipped by 3 bases and J by 9 bases; unmatched bases: 9. The CDR3 protein is CASSFELAGKSEQFF. In nucleotides, the CDR3 is TGTGCCAGCAGTTTTGAGCTAGCGGGGAAATCTGAGCAGTTCTTC.

This clonotype was seen many times. The gene calls are TRBV5-6 and TRBJ2-3; D not resolved. In germline, CDR1 is SGHDT, CDR2 YYEEEE. This CDR3 has 18 amino acids. V lost 4 bases to trimming and J lost 0 bases, with 21 bases between them. The CDR3 loop reads CASSPLRARTPSTDTQYF. Here the CDR3 DNA reads TGTGCCAGCAGCCCCCTACGGGCACGGACCCCTAGCACAGATACGCAGTATTTT. Combining the CDR3 with reference TRBV5-6 and TRBJ2-3 gives the whole variable domain DAGVTQSPTHLIKTRGQQVTLRCSPKSGHDTVSWYQQALGQGPQFIFQYYEEEERQRGNFPDRFSGHQFPNYSSELNVNALLLGDSALYLCASSPLRARTPSTDTQYFGPGTRLTVL.

Judged by abundance, this clonotype is large. The J gene is TRBJ2-7, the V gene TRBV6-5; unclear D gene. The V gene lost 6 bases and the J gene lost 4 bases, with 13 bases spanning the gap. CDR1 and CDR2 from the germline V gene are MNHEY and SVGAGI. The CDR3 extends over 13 amino acids. As DNA, the CDR3 is TGTGCCAGCAGCCACCCCTCGGGTTACGAGCAGTACTTC. This sequence encodes CASSHPSGYEQYF.

This clonotype was observed at least ten times. The chain combines TRBV5-5 with TRBJ2-5; D may be TRBD1 (5 bases). The length of the CDR3 is 16 residues. CDR1 and CDR2 (germline): SGHKS, YYEKEE (reference sequence). V was trimmed by 1 base and J by 0 bases, leaving 13 bases between them. For the CDR3, the DNA is TGTGCCAGCAGCTTGTTTGTCTCGACAGACCAAGAGACCCAGTACTTC. Its translation is CASSLFVSTDQETQYF.

This clonotype was counted ten times or more. V is TRBV5-1 and J is TRBJ2-3; tentatively, D is TRBD2 (6 bases). This CDR3 is built from 16 residues. In germline, CDR1 is SGHRS, CDR2 YFSETQ. Trimming pared 4 bases from V and 3 bases from J, leaving 18 bases between. DNA of the CDR3: TGCGCCAGCAGCCCGGAGGCTAGCGCAGAGACAGATACGCAGTATTTT. Translation: CASSPEASAETDTQYF.

This clonotype was counted many times. The chain uses TRBV24-1 and TRBJ2-3; D could derive from TRBD1 or TRBD2 (5 bases each). V was clipped by 9 bases and J by 8 bases, with 14 bases between them. This CDR3 region has 12 residues. Germline CDR1 KGHDR, CDR2 SFDVKD. The CDR3, as DNA: TGTGCCACCGGGACCGCCCTGGGTACGCAGTATTTT. It codes for CATGTALGTQYF.

This clonotype was observed many times. This rearrangement joins TRBV14 to TRBJ2-1; possibly TRBD2 for D (6 bases). CDR3 length: 13 residues. Trimming shortened V by 0 bases and J by 12 bases, and 12 bases separated the two germline ends. Per germline, CDR1 SGHDN and CDR2 FVKESK. CDR3 in DNA: TGTGCCAGCAGCCAAGATCCACTAGCTGGGCAGTTCTTC. This translates into CASSQDPLAGQFF.

Comment on this clonotype: A much larger clone lies a single base off, so this may be a read error. The conserved closing phenylalanine or tryptophan is absent in this CDR3, likely reflecting a read error. The CDR3 coding sequence is TGTGCCACGGTTAGGGGACGGAACACCGGGGAGCTGTTTCTT. It yields the protein CATVRGRNTGELFL. This chain links TRBV28 with TRBJ2-2; D may match TRBD1 or TRBD2 (5 bases each). The V gene lost 10 bases and the J gene lost 1 base, with 13 bases spanning the gap. CDR1 and CDR2 from the germline V gene are MDHEN and SYDVKM. The CDR3 spans 14 residues.

This clonotype was seen only a few times. V usage is TRBV7-8 and J usage is TRBJ2-3, with 8 positions matching TRBD2. The CDR3 totals 16 residues. The junction had 11 bases not matched to a gene; V was cut back by 5 bases and J by 4 bases. Germline V lookup: CDR1 SGHVS, CDR2 FQNEAQ. The CDR3, as DNA: TGTGCCAGCAGCCCAACACGGGGGGGCCTCTCAGATACGCAGTATTTT. It codes for CASSPTRGGLSDTQYF.

The rearrangement links TRBV5-4 to TRBJ2-1; D gene uncertain. The CDR3 covers 12 residues. The germline CDR1 and CDR2 sequences are SGHNT and YYREEE (reference sequence). Between the trimmed V and J ends, which lost 5 bases and 14 bases, there was a span of 17 bases. CDR3 in amino acids: CASSVDRIQKFF. CDR3 DNA: TGTGCCAGCAGTGTTGACCGAATCCAAAAGTTCTTC.

This clonotype has a count of ten or more. V usage is TRBV6-5 and J usage is TRBJ2-3; 8 nucleotides agree with TRBD1. J gave up 2 bases and V 2 bases, and 3 bases lay outside the gene matches. CDR1 and CDR2 from the germline V gene are MNHEY and SVGAGI. There are 15 residues in the CDR3. The CDR3 nucleotides are TGTGCCAGCAGTTACCAGGGGGCAAACACAGATACGCAGTATTTT. Residues: CASSYQGANTDTQYF.

This clonotype came up many times. V usage is TRBV7-9 and J usage is TRBJ2-3; D ambiguous. The length of the CDR3 is 14 residues. V was trimmed by 4 bases and J by 2 bases, leaving 10 bases between them. CDR1 SEHNR and CDR2 FQNEAQ come from the germline V gene (reference sequence). CDR3 region: CASSSGPYTDTQYF. The CDR3 nucleotides are TGTGCCAGCAGCTCCGGGCCGTACACAGATACGCAGTATTTT.

Ten or more counts support this clonotype. The gene calls are TRBV6-2 or TRBV6-3 and TRBJ2-1; no definite D call. The CDR3 runs to 14 residues. CDR1 and CDR2 (germline): MNHEY, SVGEGT. The V and J ends lost 0 bases and 1 base respectively, with 4 bases between them. CDR3 sequence reads: CASSYSGSYNEQFF. The CDR3, as DNA: TGTGCCAGCAGTTACTCTGGGTCCTACAATGAGCAGTTCTTC.

This clonotype has ten or more counts. V is TRBV6-6 and J is TRBJ2-2; D gene ambiguous. V lost 4 bases and J lost 6, with 21 bases in between. The CDR3 contains 17 residues. From germline, CDR1 is MNHNY and CDR2 SVGAGI (reference sequence). The CDR3 DNA sequence: TGTGCCAGCAGTTCCCTACGAGCTATGATTGGTGCCGGGGAGCTGTTTTTT. Translated, it gives CASSSLRAMIGAGELFF.

This clonotype was counted ten times or more. The chain is built from TRBV7-2 and TRBJ2-5, with 16 bases aligning to TRBD2. Germline V CDR1 and CDR2: SGHTA, FQGNSA. The CDR3 has 15 residues. Unmatched junction bases numbered 5, after V lost 3 bases and J lost 10 bases. The CDR3 reads CASSLGLAGGSGQYF. The CDR3 DNA follows: TGTGCCAGCAGCTTGGGACTAGCGGGGGGGTCTGGCCAGTACTTC.

This clonotype was recorded at least ten times. The gene calls are TRBV28 and TRBJ1-5, with 7 bases that match TRBD1. J gave up 12 bases and V 3 bases, and 8 bases lay outside the gene matches. This CDR3 is built from 13 residues. Germline V gene lookup returns CDR1 MDHEN and CDR2 SYDVKM. In DNA form, the CDR3 reads TGTGCCAGCAGTTTTGGGCCGAGGGACAGCCAGCATTTT. Translation gives CASSFGPRDSQHF.

By sample share, this clonotype is medium-sized (0.01 to 0.1%). DNA for the CDR3: TGTGCCAGCAGCGTAGCCGACGGCTTACTAACAGATACGCAGTATTTT. This sequence encodes CASSVADGLLTDTQYF. This chain links TRBV9 with TRBJ2-3; D is undetermined. Trimming removed 0 bases at V and 3 bases at J, with 14 bases between. The CDR3 contains 16 residues. CDR1 and CDR2 (germline): SGDLS, YYNGEE.

This clonotype was counted many times. V and J are TRBV7-8 and TRBJ1-4, with TRBD1 matching 9 bases. The length of the CDR3 is 15 residues. Trimming removed 5 bases from V and 7 bases from J; junction bases left unmatched: 8. CDR1 is SGHVS and CDR2 is FQNEAQ in the germline V gene. The CDR3 coding sequence is TGTGCCAGCAGCGCAACGGACAGGGGTGGTGAAAAACTGTTTTTT. The encoded protein is CASSATDRGGEKLFF.

This clonotype was recorded a few times. The CDR3 DNA reads TGTGCCAGCAGCTTAGGGGACCCCACCGGGGAGCTGTTTTTT. As protein: CASSLGDPTGELFF. V gene TRBV7-3 combines with J gene TRBJ2-2, with D perhaps assigned TRBD1 or TRBD2 (5 bases each). The CDR3 has 14 amino acids. Trimming left V 2 bases short and J 4 bases short, with 8 bases between. The germline gives CDR1 SGHTA, CDR2 FQGTGA.

The V gene is TRBV7-8, the J gene TRBJ1-2; D uncertain. V lost 1 base to trimming and J lost 10 bases, with 10 bases between them. The CDR3 is 12 residues long. Germline CDR1 reads SGHVS; CDR2 reads FQNEAQ. CDR3 sequence (DNA): TGTGCCAGCAGCTTAGGCCGGGAGGTCTACACCTTC. Protein: CASSLGREVYTF. The full variable domain, completed using reference TRBV7-8 and TRBJ1-2, is GAGVSQSPRYKVAKRGQDVALRCDPISGHVSLFWYQQALGQGPEFLTYFQNEAQLDKSGLPSDRFFAERPEGSVSTLKIQRTQQEDSAVYLCASSLGREVYTFGSGTRLTVV.

The table lists this clonotype with a few counts. V gene TRBV28 combines with J gene TRBJ2-1; D may be TRBD2 (5 bases). The CDR3 length is 11 residues. The V and J ends lost 6 bases and 12 bases respectively, with 12 bases between them. Per germline, CDR1 MDHEN and CDR2 SYDVKM. Here the CDR3 DNA reads TGTGCCAGCAGGGATAGGACTTTGCAGTTCTTC. Protein product: CASRDRTLQFF.

This clonotype was picked up many times. The chain employs TRBV20-1 and TRBJ1-4, with D possibly TRBD1 on 6 matching bases. V lost 5 bases and J 2 bases, leaving 18 bases between the germline ends. From germline, CDR1 is DFQATT and CDR2 SNEGSKA (reference sequence). CDR3 length equals 16 residues. This CDR3 is CSARRRGGSTNEKLFF. The CDR3 DNA reads TGCAGTGCTCGCCGGAGGGGGGGCAGCACTAATGAAAAACTGTTTTTT.